This record concerns one TCR beta chain sequence. This clonotype has a handful of counts. The specificity of this receptor is unknown. The record has no base qualities; no much larger clone is one base away. The library was made by multiplex PCR. The sequencer listed for this sample is Illumina HiSeq 4000. CDR3 regions were amplified by Arm-PCR with iRepertoire HTBI primers to construct TCR beta libraries. PCR products were gel purified before sequencing. As for the authors' bioinformatics: A total of under 80 TRBV and some 15 TRBJ segments were identified across samples and were used for gene usage analysis of CDR3 amino acid clonotypes. COPE and FqMerger were used to merge the filtered high-quality paired reads into contigs. Contigs were aligned with BLAST to IMGT TRBV, TRBD and TRBJ reference genes, and CDR3 was defined per IMGT. Any clonotype with a frequency above 0.1% was counted as a highly expanded clone. Repertoire diversity was measured by Shannon entropy, and V-J evenness by the Gini coefficient. Public clonotypes were defined as clonotypes shared by more than one individual. TCRdb reprocessing: public reads trimmed at Q25 with fastp, clones called with MiXCR, in-frame beta chains kept. Each record represents a unique CDR3 protein, reported with the most common genes and DNA among its rows. These V and J calls originate from TCRdb's pipeline instead of the authors' own analysis. This sample is represented by about 660,000 distinct CDR3 sequences; about 30% of them were singletons. The ten top clones hold about two fifths of the sample.

This specimen's time point label, interpreted: persistent/refractory GD, antithyroid drugs over 5 years with positive TRAb. RNA was extracted from PBMCs in TRIzol for both TCR sequencing and RNA sequencing. The diagnosis of Graves' disease was made according to American Thyroid Association guidelines. The patients came from an endocrinology department in Xi'an, China. Each patient gave roughly 8.4 milliliters of peripheral blood, collected in an EDTA anticoagulant tube. Ficoll Paque Plus density gradient separation was used to isolate PBMCs, and no further T cell sorting was performed. RNA quality was checked with an Agilent 2100 Bioanalyzer and agarose gel, and concentration with a NanoDrop 2000. From cysteine to phenylalanine, the CDR3 is 14 amino acids long. The only DNA kept is the CDR3, 42 bases in frame from the first base. The V end loses 3 bases and the J end loses 7 bases, and a stretch of 13 bases separates them. Sequences PRHDT (CDR1) and FYEKMQ (CDR2) are obtained from the germline V gene (reference sequence).

This entry is derived from a study of regulatory T cells in long-lasting Graves disease (dated by TCRdb to the early 2020s). In the study overall: To count as having persistent Graves' disease, a patient had to have received antithyroid drug treatment for over 5 years with TSH receptor autoantibodies remaining persistently positive. Patients with persistent Graves' disease were compared with patients with newly diagnosed Graves' disease using TCR sequencing and RNA sequencing of peripheral blood. The study was conducted in China and was registered as a clinical trial. A total of around 35 samples underwent TCR sequencing, from about 13 patients with persistent Graves' disease and 20 patients with newly diagnosed Graves' disease. Persistent Graves' disease patients in the clinical cohort had taken antithyroid drugs for approximately 10 years on average. The research as a whole found: Lower TCR Shannon entropy and fewer highly expanded clones were observed in persistent Graves' disease patients than in newly diagnosed patients, which suggested clonal expansion. More public clonotypes were shared among persistent patients (roughly 2,700) than among newly diagnosed patients (966). Peripheral blood alone was examined, since thyroid tissue, which constituted the primary lesion, could not be accessed. The authors acknowledged the small sample size as a limitation that may reduce accuracy. Only the TCR beta chain was sequenced and analyzed. Preferential use of TRBV28, TRBJ1-2 and TRBJ2-5 was observed in persistent disease, whereas TRBV20-1 and TRBJ2-1 were favored in newly diagnosed disease.

Recombination connected TRBV13 to TRBJ1-5, with the identity of the D gene unclear. The receptor was derived from a female donor with Graves disease. This sample comprised peripheral blood mononuclear cells (PBMCs), obtained when the disease was refractory, from a patient treated with antithyroid drugs. The CDR3 region reads CASSFSSGRQPQHF. The DNA is TGTGCCAGCAGCTTCTCTAGCGGGCGACAGCCCCAGCATTTT.